This TCR beta chain was captured by sequencing in a study of immune evolution from preneoplasia to lung adenocarcinoma. Produced via immunoSEQ multiplex PCR; TCRdb's table is partial and in-frame only. Of about 4,700 clones listed, more than 65% are singletons. Points from the study as a whole: Top clone frequencies peaked in normal lung, apparently declining through invasive adenocarcinoma. Normal lung had highest clonality; later lesions appeared denser, more diverse.

Concerning this clone itself: Its matching antigen is unknown.

Patient tissue came from resections in Japan or China, 2014–2017. Two lung cancer pathologists independently confirmed each histologic diagnosis. Per the germline V gene, CDR1 is SGHTA and CDR2 is FQGNSA. V was cut by 6 bases and J by 1 base, with 7 bases left in between. The CDR3 length is 14 residues. This chain links TRBV7-2 with TRBJ2-6, with D possibly TRBD1 on 5 matching bases. The TCR sequence derives from a person aged 55-80 years with lung adenocarcinoma. Material: FFPE adjacent normal lung tissue. The CDR3 loop is CASRDNSGANVLTF. CDR3 in DNA: TGTGCCAGCAGGGACAATTCTGGGGCCAACGTCCTGACTTTC.